This TCR beta chain was recorded in a study of shared clonotypes between healthy human individuals. Worth noting for this clone: The antigen is not known.

Splitting of each subset's genomic DNA was done evenly across several immunoSEQ plates. TCRdb's copy holds only in-frame clones and misses some; the assay was immunoSEQ multiplex PCR. The sample includes around 690,000 clones, roughly 88% of them seen just once. Trimming took 2 bases from V and 5 from J, leaving 17 bases between them. CDR3 length: 15 amino acids. CDR1 and CDR2 from the germline V gene are SGHRS and YFSETQ. Findings and caveats of the study: Estimated richness values were generally larger in naive subsets than in memory subsets. The study's rarefaction showed incomplete sorted-subset sequencing despite large depth.

The receptor's source is a man younger than 35 in good health. Some clones in this sample may be carry-over from other donors' samples. The V and J genes are TRBV5-1 and TRBJ2-7, with a tentative D call TRBD1 (5 bases). Sequencing used memory CD8+ T cells from PBMCs. Indicated subset: CD45RO+ cells pooled with CCR7-negative TemRA cells. CDR3 amino acids: CASSFFPYTGNEQYF. The CDR3 nucleotides are TGCGCCAGCAGCTTCTTCCCCTACACAGGAAACGAGCAGTACTTC.